What follows are 10 T cell receptor beta chains derived from one specimen sequenced in a study of T cells in Graves' hyperthyroidism and ophthalmopathy. Amplified TCR beta CDR3 regions derived from RNA transcripts. The HTBI primer set was used in a first-round RT-PCR of the TCR CDR3. TCRdb recomputed calls from the multiplex PCR reads with MiXCR, one row per CDR3 protein. This sample has hundreds of thousands of distinct CDR3 sequences, with 12% to 15% found just once. The sample consisted of blood. The origin of the receptors is a woman under 30 with Graves' hyperthyroidism.

The chain uses TRBV30 and TRBJ2-1; D may correspond to TRBD1 or TRBD2 (5 bases each). The V end was cut by 0 bases, the J end by 8 bases, with 17 bases between. CDR3 length: 15 residues. In germline, CDR1 is GTSNPN, CDR2 SVGIG (reference sequence). The CDR3 here is CAWSVLGTFLDEQFF. CDR3 coding DNA: TGTGCCTGGAGTGTCCTAGGGACCTTTTTGGATGAGCAGTTCTTC.

This clonotype has ten or more counts. The chain joins TRBV18 to TRBJ1-1; D is unresolved. V was clipped by 0 bases and J by 0 bases, with 2 bases between them. Germline V gene sequence: CDR1 KGHSH, CDR2 LQKENI. This CDR3 is 13 amino acids long. The CDR3 nucleotides read TGTGCCAGCTCACCACCAGTGAACACTGAAGCTTTCTTT. Translated, it gives CASSPPVNTEAFF.

The rearrangement uses TRBV6-6 and TRBJ2-6; D uncertain. Between the trimmed V and J ends, which lost 0 bases and 4 bases, there was a span of 7 bases. This CDR3 has 15 amino acids. The V gene's germline CDR1 is MNHNY and CDR2 SVGAGI (reference sequence). The chain's CDR3 is CASSYSIPGANVLTF. The CDR3 bases are TGTGCCAGCAGTTACTCGATTCCCGGGGCCAACGTCCTGACTTTC.

V gene TRBV6-1 combines with J gene TRBJ1-1, with a tentative D call TRBD1 (5 bases). V dropped 7 bases and J dropped 5 bases, with 11 bases sitting between them. Germline V gene lookup returns CDR1 MNHNS and CDR2 SASEGT. This CDR3 has 12 residues. The CDR3: CASTGVTTEAFF. The CDR3 nucleotides are TGTGCCAGCACGGGGGTAACTACTGAAGCTTTCTTT.

In its sample, this clonotype was seen many times. This sequence joins TRBV28 and TRBJ2-5; D is unresolved. The CDR3 consists of 12 residues. With 5 bases removed from V and 5 bases from J, the gap between germline ends came to 9 bases. From germline, CDR1 is MDHEN and CDR2 SYDVKM. The CDR3 DNA sequence: TGTGCCAGCAGTGGCTACAGTGAGACCCAGTACTTC. The encoded protein is CASSGYSETQYF.

In this sample, this clonotype turned up many times. V usage is TRBV4-1 and J usage is TRBJ2-5, with D possibly being TRBD2 (6 bases). The CDR3 has 15 amino acids. The V and J ends lost 6 bases and 5 bases respectively, with 19 bases between them. The V gene's germline CDR1 is MGHRA and CDR2 YSYEKL. The CDR3 DNA sequence: TGCGCCAGCAGTCACCCCTTCCGGGAGCGGGAGACCCAGTACTTC. As protein: CASSHPFRERETQYF.

The chain is built from TRBV28 and TRBJ2-1; 9 bases are shared with TRBD2. This CDR3 is built from 15 residues. V shed 5 bases and J 7 bases; nucleotides not matched to a gene: 9. Per the germline V gene, CDR1 is MDHEN and CDR2 is SYDVKM. The CDR3 DNA reads as TGTGCCAGCAGTCCCCGACTAGCGGTCTTTAATGAGCAGTTCTTC. The encoded protein is CASSPRLAVFNEQFF.

This clonotype was seen ten or more times. This chain joins TRBV7-9 and TRBJ2-5, with D possibly being TRBD1 or TRBD2 (5 bases each). The length of the CDR3 is 17 residues. In germline, CDR1 is SEHNR, CDR2 FQNEAQ (reference sequence). The V end was cut by 5 bases, the J end by 4 bases, with 23 bases between. Written as DNA, the CDR3 is TGTGCCAGCAGCCCTGAGGTCGGGACGGAGGACTTAGAGACCCAGTACTTC. Translating it yields CASSPEVGTEDLETQYF.

This clonotype was recorded at least ten times. The chain combines TRBV28 with TRBJ2-5; TRBD1 is a possible D gene (5 bases). This CDR3 is built from 15 residues. In germline, CDR1 is MDHEN, CDR2 SYDVKM. Trimming pared 5 bases from V and 1 base from J, leaving 14 bases between. The DNA for the CDR3 is TGTGCCAGCAGTCTGATGGGGCCAACCCAAGAGACCCAGTACTTC. This translates into CASSLMGPTQETQYF.

This clonotype was counted at least ten times. The chain is built from TRBV6-1 and TRBJ1-2, with D uncertain. CDR3 size: 13 residues. With 7 bases removed from V and 4 bases from J, the gap between germline ends came to 13 bases. Germline loops: CDR1 MNHNS, CDR2 SASEGT. The CDR3 region is CASKGIALYGYTF. DNA of the CDR3: TGTGCCAGCAAAGGAATTGCTCTCTATGGCTACACCTTC.